This T cell receptor (beta chain) was identified in a study of shared clonotypes between healthy human individuals. Background on the study: For every donor, three CD4 naive, three CD4 memory, two CD8 naive and one CD8 memory plates were used. Study-level points and caveats: Compared with memory subsets, naive subsets generally had larger estimated richness.

Clones were read by immunoSEQ multiplex PCR, and TCRdb kept only the in-frame ones, dropping some. The repertoire has over a million clones, roughly 70% of them found once; the top ten carry about 1.5%. A remark on this clone: What it recognizes is unknown.

The CDR3 consists of 14 residues. Trimming left V 4 bases short and J 6 bases short, with 16 bases between. This sequence was found in a man aged 18 to 35 in good health. The sequenced sample was memory CD4+ T cells sorted from blood. Subset specified: CD45RA-negative fraction. The chain is built from TRBV5-3 and TRBJ1-1; D is unclear. TRBV5-3 carries the ORF label, with uncertain function. As DNA, the CDR3 is TGTGCCAGAAGCCATCTGGAGCGGTTCGCTGAAGCTTTCTTT. Its protein product is CARSHLERFAEAFF.